The 27 T cell receptor beta chains below were found in one sample sequenced in a study of cytomegalovirus exposure and HLA in healthy donors. Both 60 Vbeta primers and 13 Jbeta primers went into the PCR. Assay: immunoSEQ multiplex PCR; the TCRdb copy retains only in-frame clones and omits some. The sample shows around 130,000 clones, more than 70% of them seen only once. The sample was PBMCs. These TCRs come from a woman in her 30s in good health and CMV-seropositive.

This clone was seen more than once but under ten times. The rearrangement links TRBV5-1 to TRBJ1-5; TRBD1 might be the D (5 bases). This CDR3 is 18 amino acids long. Germline V gene lookup returns CDR1 SGHRS and CDR2 YFSETQ. V lost 0 bases and J lost 7, with 23 bases in between. The CDR3 region has the DNA TGCGCCAGCAGCTTGGGCCTCTCGACAGACCCGGCAGGGCAGCCCCAGCATTTT. It is translated as CASSLGLSTDPAGQPQHF.

Regarding this clone: The junction shows a germline mismatch at one end, possibly a read error. The genes are TRBV7-9 and TRBJ1-4, with a weak D call TRBD1 (6 bases). In germline, CDR1 is SEHNR, CDR2 FQNEAQ (reference sequence). CDR3 size: 16 residues. CDR3 loop: CSSSLTTGSNLEKLFF. The CDR3 nucleotides are TGTTCCAGCAGCCTCACCACAGGGAGCAACCTTGAAAAACTGTTTTTT. The variable domain in full, with the rest retrieved from reference TRBV7-9 and TRBJ1-4, is DTGVSQNPRHKITKRGQNVTFRCDPISEHNRLYWYRQTLGQGPEFLTYFQNEAQLEKSRLLSDRFSAERPKGSFSTLEIQRTEQGDSAMYLCSSSLTTGSNLEKLFFGSGTQLSVL.

The chain is built from TRBV30 and TRBJ2-7; D is ambiguous. This CDR3 contains 15 residues. The V end was cut by 0 bases, the J end by 0 bases, with 12 bases between. Germline lookup yields CDR1 GTSNPN and CDR2 SVGIG (reference sequence). For the CDR3, the DNA is TGTGCCTGGAGTGTATGGGCCGCCACCTCCTACGAGCAGTACTTC. Amino acid sequence: CAWSVWAATSYEQYF.

The chain links TRBV6-5 to TRBJ2-5; weak D call: TRBD2 (5 bases). The CDR3 loop spans 11 amino acids. The germline V gene encodes CDR1 MNHEY and CDR2 SVGAGI. Trimming removed 7 bases from V and 11 bases from J, with 14 bases in between. The CDR3 DNA sequence: TGTGCCAGCACCTCCCTCGGGGAGCAGTACTTC. It is translated as CASTSLGEQYF.

The chain is built from TRBV25-1 and TRBJ2-1; 7 bases agree with TRBD1. Germline loops: CDR1 MGHDK, CDR2 SYGVNS. The CDR3 length is 13 residues. V gave up 2 bases and J gave up 7 bases; unmatched junction bases: 2. The CDR3 DNA sequence: TGTGCCAGCAGTGAAGTCAGGGGGAATGAGCAGTTCTTC. Protein sequence: CASSEVRGNEQFF.

The chain joins TRBV2 to TRBJ2-7; 11 positions agree with TRBD1. Germline V gene data show CDR1 as SNHLY and CDR2 as FYNNEI. The ends lost 7 bases at V and 6 bases at J; junction bases unmatched: 5. The CDR3 is made up of 13 amino acids. CDR3 residues: CASMRTGGGEQYF. CDR3 nucleotide sequence: TGTGCCAGCATGCGGACAGGGGGCGGCGAGCAGTACTTC.

This clone was detected only a few times. The genes are TRBV30 and TRBJ2-1, with 12 bases that match TRBD1. V lost 2 bases to trimming and J lost 0 bases; unmatched junction nucleotides: 5. Germline values: CDR1 GTSNPN, CDR2 SVGIG (reference sequence). This CDR3 spans 17 amino acids. The CDR3 DNA is TGTGCCTGGAGTAGGGACAGGGGGCCTCGCTCCTACAATGAGCAGTTCTTC. Translation gives CAWSRDRGPRSYNEQFF.

V is TRBV2 and J is TRBJ2-7; TRBD1 matches 7 bases. This CDR3 contains 19 residues. Germline lookup yields CDR1 SNHLY and CDR2 FYNNEI. V was clipped by 3 bases and J by 3 bases; unmatched bases: 20. The CDR3 sequence: CASSDPTGYEWGSNYEQYF. Written as DNA, the CDR3 is TGTGCCAGCAGTGACCCGACAGGGTATGAGTGGGGAAGTAACTACGAGCAGTACTTC.

The chain couples TRBV5-1 to TRBJ2-7; D remains unclear. The germline V and J ends were trimmed by 0 bases and 2 bases, with 15 bases remaining between them. The CDR3 runs 16 residues. CDR1 SGHRS and CDR2 YFSETQ come from the germline V gene. As DNA, the CDR3 is TGCGCCAGCAGCTTGGAAAGCGCCTTCAATGCCTACGAGCAGTACTTC. Protein: CASSLESAFNAYEQYF.

This chain uses TRBV18 with TRBJ1-1; D perhaps matches TRBD1 (6 bases). V lost 6 bases and J 3 bases, leaving 14 bases between the germline ends. Germline V gene data show CDR1 as KGHSH and CDR2 as LQKENI. The CDR3 is 14 residues long. The CDR3 spells CASSPLDSYTEAFF. In DNA, the CDR3 is TGTGCCAGCTCGCCCCTGGACAGTTACACTGAAGCTTTCTTT.

The rearrangement joins TRBV30 to TRBJ1-6; D is ambiguous. The V end lost 7 bases, the J end lost 2 bases, and 9 bases lay between the germline ends. CDR1 is GTSNPN, CDR2 SVGIG, per germline (reference sequence). The CDR3 length is 13 residues. Here the CDR3 reads CASSRPYNSPLHF. CDR3 bases: TGTGCCTCCTCGCGTCCCTATAATTCACCCCTCCACTTT.

The chain carries TRBV5-1 and TRBJ2-5; 9 bases are shared with TRBD1. CDR1 SGHRS and CDR2 YFSETQ come from the germline V gene. The CDR3 extends over 16 amino acids. V shed 3 bases, J shed 2 bases, and the junction held 8 bases outside the gene matches. CDR3 bases: TGCGCCAGCAGCTGGCCACCAGACAGGGGGCAAGAGACCCAGTACTTC. It encodes CASSWPPDRGQETQYF.

The J gene is TRBJ2-7, the V gene TRBV2, with TRBD2 identical over 9 bases. V was pared by 3 bases and J by 4 bases, with 16 bases of the junction left unmatched. The V gene's germline CDR1 is SNHLY and CDR2 FYNNEI. The CDR3 contains 18 residues. The CDR3 region has the DNA TGTGCCAGCAGTGATGTAGGGACTAGCACCCCGAAAGAGTACGAGCAGTACTTC. This translates into CASSDVGTSTPKEYEQYF.

The chain is built from TRBV7-7 and TRBJ2-7; tentatively, D is TRBD1 (6 bases). CDR3 length: 14 residues. Germline V CDR1 and CDR2: SSHAT, FNYEAQ (reference sequence). Trimming cost V 6 bases and J 5 bases, with 17 bases left between them. The CDR3 DNA is TGTGCCAGCAGGCCCCTCAGGGGAGTAGACGAGCAGTACTTC. Translation: CASRPLRGVDEQYF.

This clone was recorded a few times. The V and J genes are TRBV5-1 and TRBJ1-5, with unresolved D. Germline V gene data show CDR1 as SGHRS and CDR2 as YFSETQ. V was clipped by 0 bases and J by 3 bases, with 13 bases between them. This CDR3 region has 16 residues. CDR3 in amino acids: CASSLGGGSLNQPQHF. The CDR3 nucleotides are TGCGCCAGCAGCTTGGGAGGTGGATCCCTCAATCAGCCCCAGCATTTT.

V is TRBV28 and J is TRBJ2-4, with 8 positions matching TRBD1. After removal of 5 bases from V and 6 bases from J, the junction contained 12 bases not matched to a gene. This CDR3 region has 16 residues. The germline V gene encodes CDR1 MDHEN and CDR2 SYDVKM. CDR3 loop: CASSTFGRGRLNIQYF. The CDR3 DNA reads as TGTGCCAGCAGTACTTTCGGCAGGGGGCGCTTAAACATTCAGTACTTC.

The rearrangement links TRBV5-8 to TRBJ1-1; a weak D match, TRBD1 (5 bases). V was cut by 5 bases and J by 1 base, with 9 bases left in between. Germline V gene sequence: CDR1 SGHTS, CDR2 YDEGEE. The CDR3 covers 13 residues. The chain's CDR3 is CASRLGGNTEAFF. In nucleotides, the CDR3 is TGTGCCAGCAGGCTGGGGGGGAACACTGAAGCTTTCTTT.

The sample holds one count of this clone. The genes are TRBV5-4 and TRBJ2-1; TRBD1 matches 11 bases. The junction had 2 bases not matched to a gene; V was cut back by 0 bases and J by 6 bases. This CDR3 is built from 15 residues. Germline V gene sequence: CDR1 SGHNT, CDR2 YYREEE (reference sequence). CDR3 in amino acids: CASSLAGTGGNEQFF. The CDR3 DNA sequence: TGTGCCAGCAGCTTGGCCGGGACAGGGGGCAATGAGCAGTTCTTC.

The J gene is TRBJ1-3, the V gene TRBV2; D is ambiguous. This CDR3 contains 15 residues. Germline V CDR1 and CDR2: SNHLY, FYNNEI. V dropped 7 bases and J dropped 2 bases, with 15 bases sitting between them. The CDR3 is CASTPTAGPGNTIYF. In DNA, the CDR3 is TGTGCCAGCACTCCCACAGCGGGTCCTGGAAACACCATATATTTT.

The CDR3: CACNPGYGYTF. The DNA of the CDR3 is TGTGCCTGCAATCCGGGCTATGGCTACACCTTC. The chain is built from TRBV30 and TRBJ1-2; D is unclear. The CDR3 runs 11 residues. Trimming stripped 6 bases from V and 4 bases from J, with 9 bases between. The germline V gene encodes CDR1 GTSNPN and CDR2 SVGIG (reference sequence).

The chain employs TRBV5-4 and TRBJ2-3; 7 bases fit TRBD1. Germline assignment: CDR1 SGHNT and CDR2 YYREEE (reference sequence). J lost 0 bases, V lost 1 base, and 2 bases had no gene match. The CDR3 runs 15 residues. The CDR3 loop reads CASSLKTGSTDTQYF. In DNA, the CDR3 is TGTGCCAGCAGCTTGAAGACAGGGAGCACAGATACGCAGTATTTT. The variable domain in full, completed from reference TRBV5-4 and TRBJ2-3, reads ETGVTQSPTHLIKTRGQQVTLRCSSQSGHNTVSWYQQALGQGPQFIFQYYREEENGRGNFPPRFSGLQFPNYSSELNVNALELDDSALYLCASSLKTGSTDTQYFGPGTRLTVL.

The rearrangement links TRBV9 to TRBJ2-3, with 8 bases lining up with TRBD1. Germline V gene sequence: CDR1 SGDLS, CDR2 YYNGEE. The CDR3 has 17 amino acids. The V and J ends lost 3 bases and 0 bases, in that order; junction bases with no gene match: 9. CDR3 bases: TGTGCCAGCAGCGAAACCCGGGACAGGTCTAGCACAGATACGCAGTATTTT. Its translation is CASSETRDRSSTDTQYF. The whole variable domain, remainder taken from reference TRBV9 and TRBJ2-3, is DSGVTQTPKHLITATGQRVTLRCSPRSGDLSVYWYQQSLDQGLQFLIQYYNGEERAKGNILERFSAQQFPDLHSELNLSSLELGDSALYFCASSETRDRSSTDTQYFGPGTRLTVL.

The V call is TRBV2, the J call TRBJ2-7; 9 nucleotides agree with TRBD1. Germline V lookup: CDR1 SNHLY, CDR2 FYNNEI. Trimming removed 7 bases from V and 6 bases from J; junction bases left unmatched: 10. The CDR3 contains 14 residues. CDR3 DNA: TGTGCCAGCATCCTGGGGGGACAGGGAACCGAGCAGTACTTC. Protein sequence: CASILGGQGTEQYF.

This clone appeared once. CDR3 DNA: TGTGCCAGCAGCTTAGGGGCCCCTAGCGGGAGGGCCAGGAATGAGCAGTTCTTC. This gives the protein CASSLGAPSGRARNEQFF. The V and J genes are TRBV11-1 and TRBJ2-1; 12 bases align to TRBD2. The trim removed 1 base at V and 7 bases at J, leaving 11 bases unmatched. The CDR3 contains 18 residues. Per germline, CDR1 SGHAT and CDR2 FQDESV (reference sequence).

The chain is built from TRBV11-2 and TRBJ2-7, with D perhaps matching TRBD1 (8 bases). Trimming removed 3 bases at V and 6 bases at J, with 21 bases between. From germline, CDR1 is SGHAT and CDR2 FQNNGV. CDR3 length: 16 residues. The CDR3 sequence: CASSLDPGQGGSEQYF. Here the CDR3 DNA reads TGTGCCAGCAGCTTGGACCCCGGACAGGGAGGGAGCGAGCAGTACTTC. The full variable domain, rest sourced from reference TRBV11-2 and TRBJ2-7, is EAGVAQSPRYKIIEKRQSVAFWCNPISGHATLYWYQQILGQGPKLLIQFQNNGVVDDSQLPKDRFSAERLKGVDSTLKIQPAKLEDSAVYLCASSLDPGQGGSEQYFGPGTRLTVT.

V is TRBV28 and J is TRBJ1-2; maybe TRBD1 (6 bases). The germline V and J ends were trimmed by 6 bases and 4 bases, with 21 bases remaining between them. This CDR3 is built from 16 residues. CDR1 is MDHEN and CDR2 is SYDVKM in the germline V gene. In nucleotides, the CDR3 is TGTGCCAGCAGGGGAGGGGCTGGGGAGGGGGGCTATGGCTACACCTTC. It specifies CASRGGAGEGGYGYTF.

V and J are TRBV28 and TRBJ1-3, with TRBD1 matching over 7 bases. V lost 5 bases to trimming and J lost 0 bases; unmatched junction nucleotides: 4. The CDR3 loop spans 15 amino acids. Germline lookup yields CDR1 MDHEN and CDR2 SYDVKM. CDR3: CASSATGYSGNTIYF. The CDR3 bases are TGTGCCAGCAGTGCGACAGGGTACTCTGGAAACACCATATATTTT.